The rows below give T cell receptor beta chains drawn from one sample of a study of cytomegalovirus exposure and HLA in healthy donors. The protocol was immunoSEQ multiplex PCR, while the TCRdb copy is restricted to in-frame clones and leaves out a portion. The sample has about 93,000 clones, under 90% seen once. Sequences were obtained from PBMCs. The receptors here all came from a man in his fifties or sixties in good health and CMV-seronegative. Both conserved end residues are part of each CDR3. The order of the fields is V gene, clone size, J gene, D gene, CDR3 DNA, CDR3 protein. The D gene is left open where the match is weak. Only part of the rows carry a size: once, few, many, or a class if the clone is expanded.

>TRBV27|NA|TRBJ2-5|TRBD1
TGTGCCAGCAGTTTTGGGACAGGGTCAGAGACCCAGTACTTC
CASSFGTGSETQYF
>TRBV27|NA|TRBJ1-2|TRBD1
TGTGCCAGCCTACCGGGACAGGGGCTAGGAGGCTACACCTTC
CASLPGQGLGGYTF
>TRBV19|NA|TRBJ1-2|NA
TGTGCCAGTAGTACACAGGGCGCTGCTAACTATGGCTACACCTTC
CASSTQGAANYGYTF
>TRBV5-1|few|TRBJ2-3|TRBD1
TGCGCCAGCAGCAACGACAGGGGTATGTTGGCAGATACGCAGTATTTT
CASSNDRGMLADTQYF
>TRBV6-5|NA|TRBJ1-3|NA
TGTGCCAGCAGTTCAACAGGAGTCTCTGGAAACACCATATATTTT
CASSSTGVSGNTIYF
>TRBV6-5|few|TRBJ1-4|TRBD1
TGTGCCAGCAGTTACTCGAACAGGGGACACGAAAAACTGTTTTTT
CASSYSNRGHEKLFF
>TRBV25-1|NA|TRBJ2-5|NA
TGTGCCAGCAGTGTTGGAGGGGGCGAAGTAGGGGAGACCCAGTACTTC
CASSVGGGEVGETQYF
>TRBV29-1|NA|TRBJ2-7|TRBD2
TGCAGCGTTGAAGATCAGTCCGGGACTAGCGGCTACGAGCAGTACTTC
CSVEDQSGTSGYEQYF
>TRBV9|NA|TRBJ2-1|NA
TGTGCCAGCAGCGTAGAGGGAGAGTACAATGAGCAGTTCTTC
CASSVEGEYNEQFF
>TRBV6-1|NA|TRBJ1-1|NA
TGTGCCAGCAGTGCGGCCCACCAGGGAAGTCGGACTGAAGCTTTCTTT
CASSAAHQGSRTEAFF
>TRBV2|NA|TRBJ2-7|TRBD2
TGTGCCAGCAGTGAAGGCCCGACTAGCGGGAGATACGAGCAGTACTTC
CASSEGPTSGRYEQYF
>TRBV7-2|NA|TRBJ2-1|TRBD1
TGTGCCAGCAGCCCCCAGGGGGTAACCTACAATGAGCAGTTCTTC
CASSPQGVTYNEQFF
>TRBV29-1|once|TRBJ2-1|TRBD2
TGCAGCGTGGGGACTAGCGGGAGGGGGAACAATGAGCAGTTCTTC
CSVGTSGRGNNEQFF
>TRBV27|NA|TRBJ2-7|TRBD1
TGTGCCAGCAGTTTACCTCCCGGGACAGGGGTCTACGAGCAGTACTTC
CASSLPPGTGVYEQYF
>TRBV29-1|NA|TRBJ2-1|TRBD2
TGCAGCGTTGAGGGACTAGCGAAAGAGCAGTTCTTC
CSVEGLAKEQFF
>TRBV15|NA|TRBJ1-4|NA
TGTGCCACCAGCAGGACTGTGGGGCAAGATAATGAAAAACTGTTTTTT
CATSRTVGQDNEKLFF
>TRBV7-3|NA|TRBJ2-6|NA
TGTGCCAGCAGCTTAAGACAGGCCCCTGGGGCCAACGTCCTGACTTTC
CASSLRQAPGANVLTF
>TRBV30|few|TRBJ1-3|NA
TGTGCCTGGAGCCGCTCATCAGGGACTGGAAACACCATATATTTT
CAWSRSSGTGNTIYF
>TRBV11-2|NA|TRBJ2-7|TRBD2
TGTGCCAGCAGCACCCGACTAGCGGGAGGACATCATAGCTCCTACGAGCAGTACTTC
CASSTRLAGGHHSSYEQYF